The next 20 T cell receptor beta chains were all read from a single sample in a study of blood T cell repertoires in COVID-19. TCRdb keeps only in-frame clones here, not all; method: immunoSEQ multiplex PCR. In the table there are about 120,000 clones, less than 95% of which are singletons. The specimen was peripheral blood. Source of these receptors: a human donor with active COVID-19. The donor label of this sample is uncertain.

The J gene is TRBJ1-2, the V gene TRBV7-9, with a possible D match to TRBD1 (6 bases). V was pared by 1 base and J by 6 bases, with 12 bases between. The CDR3 has 14 residues. In germline, CDR1 is SEHNR, CDR2 FQNEAQ (reference sequence). The CDR3: CASSLVQGKDGYTF. The CDR3 DNA is TGTGCCAGCAGCTTAGTTCAGGGGAAGGATGGCTACACCTTC.

The chain carries TRBV6-1 and TRBJ1-5; 9 bases are shared with TRBD1. This CDR3 comprises 14 residues. In germline, CDR1 is MNHNS, CDR2 SASEGT. J was trimmed by 6 bases and V by 3 bases; bases with no gene match: 3. CDR3 sequence: CASSDDRGTQPQHF. The CDR3 nucleotides read TGTGCCAGCAGTGATGACAGGGGGACTCAGCCCCAGCATTTT.

The J gene is TRBJ1-3, the V gene TRBV6-2 or TRBV6-3, with D possibly being TRBD1 (6 bases). V shed 6 bases and J shed 4 bases, with 13 bases lying between them. CDR3 size: 14 residues. The V gene's germline CDR1 is MNHEY and CDR2 SVGEGT. The CDR3, as DNA: TGTGCCAGCAGATACGGGGGCGACGGAAACACCATATATTTT. Translating gives CASRYGGDGNTIYF.

J is TRBJ2-2 and V is TRBV5-1; 8 bases match TRBD2. The CDR3 is made up of 18 amino acids. J gave up 4 bases and V 4 bases, and 15 bases lay outside the gene matches. CDR1 is SGHRS and CDR2 is YFSETQ in the germline V gene. CDR3 nucleotide sequence: TGCGCCAGCAGCCCCGATCACCCTCGACTAGCGACCACCGGGGAGCTGTTTTTT. This encodes CASSPDHPRLATTGELFF.

This sequence joins TRBV6-1 and TRBJ1-2, with D possibly matching TRBD1 (6 bases). V lost 1 base and J lost 4, with 19 bases in between. The CDR3 totals 17 residues. Germline V lookup: CDR1 MNHNS, CDR2 SASEGT. CDR3 in amino acids: CASSEGITTGRIYGYTF. CDR3 DNA: TGTGCCAGCAGTGAAGGTATTACGACAGGAAGGATCTATGGCTACACCTTC.

A few counts support this clone. V usage is TRBV3-1 (or the pseudogene TRBV3-2) and J usage is TRBJ2-1; D is undetermined. Trimming cost V 3 bases and J 15 bases, with 12 bases left between them. Germline-derived CDR1 and CDR2 are LGHDT and YNNKEL (reference sequence). The CDR3 spans 11 residues. The CDR3 sequence is CASSQAKEVFF. In nucleotides, the CDR3 is TGTGCCAGCAGCCAGGCGAAAGAGGTGTTCTTC.

J is TRBJ2-7 and V is TRBV6-7; D ambiguous. TRBV6-7 is known as an ORF, though its function is uncertain. The V and J ends lost 2 bases and 2 bases respectively, with 7 bases between them. CDR3 length: 13 residues. The CDR3 DNA follows: TGTGCCAGCAGTTACGCACAGACCTACGAGCAGTACTTC. This sequence encodes CASSYAQTYEQYF.

The rearrangement links TRBV7-2 to TRBJ1-5; possibly TRBD1 for D (6 bases). V lost 5 bases, J lost 7 bases, and 18 bases lay in between. The germline gives CDR1 SGHTA, CDR2 FQGNSA. The CDR3 is made up of 15 amino acids. The CDR3 DNA reads as TGTGCCAGCAGCCCCATCGGGGGGGGGCGCCAGCCCCAGCATTTT. This translates into CASSPIGGGRQPQHF.

The chain couples TRBV7-3 to TRBJ2-1; 10 bases fit TRBD2. The CDR3 contains 16 residues. The junction had 10 bases not matched to a gene; V was cut back by 5 bases and J by 6 bases. CDR1 is SGHTA and CDR2 is FQGTGA in the germline V gene. The CDR3 loop is CASSPQLAGGVNEQFF. CDR3 in DNA: TGTGCCAGCAGCCCTCAATTAGCGGGGGGTGTCAATGAGCAGTTCTTC.

This clone is a singleton in its sample. V gene TRBV18 combines with J gene TRBJ2-7; D remains ambiguous. The CDR3 is 13 residues long. Germline V gene data show CDR1 as KGHSH and CDR2 as LQKENI. V lost 2 bases and J 1 base, leaving 6 bases between the germline ends. The CDR3 DNA reads TGTGCCAGCTCACCAACAGCTTCCTACGAGCAGTACTTC. Translated, it gives CASSPTASYEQYF.

This clone occurred a few times. V usage is TRBV7-2 and J usage is TRBJ1-4; 10 bases map to TRBD1. V dropped 5 bases and J dropped 7; count of bases not matched to a gene: 7. Looked up from germline, CDR1 is SGHTA and CDR2 is FQGNSA. The CDR3 spans 15 residues. This CDR3 reads CASSTRTGGSEKLFF. DNA for the CDR3: TGTGCCAGCAGCACCCGGACAGGGGGAAGTGAAAAACTGTTTTTT.

V usage is TRBV28 and J usage is TRBJ1-2; 9 bases are a match to TRBD1. There are 16 residues in the CDR3. CDR1 and CDR2 (germline): MDHEN, SYDVKM. V was clipped by 5 bases and J by 4 bases; unmatched bases: 11. In DNA form, the CDR3 reads TGTGCCAGCAGTCTAGACAACAGGGGGCGCTTCTATGGCTACACCTTC. Its translation: CASSLDNRGRFYGYTF.

About this clone itself: Other DNA sequences in the sample encode the same CDR3. V and J are TRBV29-1 and TRBJ2-3; tentatively, D is TRBD2 (6 bases). The CDR3 is 15 residues long. The germline V gene has CDR1 SQVTM and CDR2 ANQGSEA. V was shortened by 1 base and J by 1 base, with 12 bases between the two germline ends. CDR3 nucleotide sequence: TGCAGCGTTGAAGGGGGGGATGAGGGCACAGATACGCAGTATTTT. The encoded protein is CSVEGGDEGTDTQYF.

The chain combines TRBV7-8 with TRBJ2-6, with 10 bases that match TRBD2. CDR1 is SGHVS and CDR2 is FQNEAQ in the germline V gene. The CDR3 has 18 residues. CDR3 amino acids: CAVPLSGGTRSGANVLTF. The CDR3 DNA reads as TGTGCGGTCCCCCTTAGCGGGGGGACCCGCTCTGGGGCCAACGTCCTGACTTTC. The variable domain in full, with the rest retrieved from reference TRBV7-8 and TRBJ2-6, is GAGVSQSPRYKVAKRGQDVALRCDPISGHVSLFWYQQALGQGPEFLTYFQNEAQLDKSGLPSDRFFAERPEGSVSTLKIQRTQQEDSAVYLCAVPLSGGTRSGANVLTFGAGSRLTVL.

This clone came up once. The J gene is TRBJ1-5, the V gene TRBV9; weak D call: TRBD1 (6 bases). Germline values: CDR1 SGDLS, CDR2 YYNGEE. The CDR3 is made up of 14 amino acids. The V gene lost 3 bases and the J gene lost 4 bases, with 11 bases spanning the gap. The CDR3 DNA follows: TGTGCCAGCAGCGGAGGGACATCTAATCAGCCCCAGCATTTT. Translated: CASSGGTSNQPQHF.

The J gene is TRBJ1-6, the V gene TRBV25-1; the D is unclear. Per the germline V gene, CDR1 is MGHDK and CDR2 is SYGVNS. The CDR3 is made up of 15 amino acids. V lost 4 bases, J lost 7 bases, and 14 bases lay in between. The CDR3 is CASSGIEALNSPLHF. DNA of the CDR3: TGTGCCAGCAGTGGTATTGAGGCCCTGAATTCACCCCTCCACTTT.

V usage is TRBV12-3 or TRBV12-4 and J usage is TRBJ2-7; no clear D gene. This CDR3 contains 13 residues. V lost 3 bases, J lost 0 bases, and 6 bases lay in between. The CDR3 nucleotides read TGTGCCAGCAGTTTTTCCAACTCCTACGAGCAGTACTTC. Protein product: CASSFSNSYEQYF.

The V call is TRBV6-1, the J call TRBJ2-6; D perhaps matches TRBD2 (5 bases). Trimming stripped 2 bases from V and 3 bases from J, with 8 bases between. The CDR3 loop spans 15 amino acids. Germline V CDR1 and CDR2: MNHNS, SASEGT. The CDR3 DNA reads TGTGCCAGCAGTGAATACGGGGTTGGGGCCAACGTCCTGACTTTC. It yields the protein CASSEYGVGANVLTF.

The gene calls are TRBV9 and TRBJ1-1, with D maybe TRBD1 (6 bases). This CDR3 is 17 amino acids long. Germline V gives CDR1 SGDLS, CDR2 YYNGEE. The V end was cut by 0 bases, the J end by 4 bases, with 19 bases between. DNA of the CDR3: TGTGCCAGCAGCGTAGAACCGAAAGGGGGTCCAACCACTGAAGCTTTCTTT. It encodes CASSVEPKGGPTTEAFF.

J is TRBJ2-2 and V is TRBV29-1; TRBD2 matches at 9 bases. Germline lookup yields CDR1 SQVTM and CDR2 ANQGSEA. The length of the CDR3 is 18 residues. V shed 7 bases and J 8 bases; nucleotides not matched to a gene: 23. This CDR3 is CSGLGESSGDRLRGELFF. As DNA, the CDR3 is TGCAGCGGACTCGGGGAGTCTAGCGGGGACCGCCTCCGGGGGGAGCTGTTTTTT.